A selection of T cell receptor beta chains follows, all from one sample in a study of CD8 T cells in Susac syndrome. TCRdb called the immunoSEQ multiplex PCR reads again in MiXCR, with one record for every CDR3 protein. Among approximately 230,000 distinct CDR3 sequences, 93% were seen once, and the ten largest hold 0.055% to 0.075%. Sequencing was done on a sample of CD4+ T cells from PBMCs. Receptors originate from a human donor with multiple sclerosis. Both conserved end residues are part of each CDR3. A D gene is named only where the DNA matches it firmly. For some rows the clone size is stated as once, few or many, or as a class when expanded; others skip it.

clone size | D gene | J gene | V gene | CDR3 length | CDR3 protein | CDR3 DNA
. | TRBD1 | TRBJ1-2 | TRBV6-1 | 15 | CASSGQGTSGYGYTF | TGTGCCAGCAGTGGACAGGGGACCTCTGGATATGGCTACACCTTC
. | . | TRBJ2-3 | TRBV24-1 | 11 | CATSVADTQYF | TGTGCCACCAGTGTGGCGGATACGCAGTATTTT
once | . | TRBJ1-1 | TRBV29-1 | 14 | CSVVQTQGVTEAFF | TGCAGCGTGGTACAAACACAGGGTGTCACTGAAGCTTTCTTT
. | . | TRBJ1-2 | TRBV6-6 | 11 | CASSPSLGYTF | TGTGCCAGCAGCCCTTCACTAGGCTACACCTTC
. | TRBD2 | TRBJ2-5 | TRBV19 | 16 | CASSIGLAGVGETQYF | TGTGCCAGTAGTATAGGACTAGCGGGAGTAGGGGAGACCCAGTACTTC
once | . | TRBJ1-2 | TRBV24-1 | 13 | CATSAGANYGYTF | TGTGCCACCAGTGCTGGGGCTAACTATGGCTACACCTTC
. | . | TRBJ2-2 | TRBV27 | 14 | CASSFGPGTGELFF | .
. | . | TRBJ1-2 | TRBV5-4 | 13 | CASSFGWGGGYTF | TGTGCCAGCAGCTTCGGCTGGGGTGGCGGCTACACCTTC
. | . | TRBJ1-2 | TRBV9 | 15 | CASSVLQGGGYGYTF | TGTGCCAGCAGCGTTTTACAGGGAGGTGGCTATGGCTACACCTTC
. | . | TRBJ2-7 | TRBV13 | 15 | CASSLVSEGHYEQYF | TGTGCCAGCAGCCTCGTTTCAGAAGGTCACTACGAGCAGTACTTC
. | TRBD1 | TRBJ1-1 | TRBV5-1 | 13 | CASSSGQGTRAFF | TGCGCCAGCAGCTCGGGACAGGGCACGCGAGCTTTCTTT
. | TRBD1 | TRBJ1-1 | TRBV25-1 | 14 | CASGGQGSNTEAFF | TGTGCCAGCGGAGGACAGGGGTCGAACACTGAAGCTTTCTTT
. | TRBD2 | TRBJ2-5 | TRBV30 | 12 | CAWRRERETQYF | TGTGCCTGGAGGCGGGAGCGAGAGACCCAGTACTTC
. | . | TRBJ2-1 | TRBV13 | 14 | CASSLQFSRNEQFF | TGTGCCAGCAGCTTACAGTTTTCGCGGAATGAGCAGTTCTTC
. | . | TRBJ1-2 | TRBV6-1 | 14 | CASSEIETNYGYTF | TGTGCCAGCAGTGAAATCGAAACTAACTATGGCTACACCTTC
. | . | TRBJ1-1 | TRBV5-1 | 14 | CASSFLAGQVEAFF | TGCGCCAGCAGCTTCTTGGCAGGGCAAGTTGAAGCTTTCTTT
. | TRBD2 | TRBJ2-1 | TRBV27 | 19 | CASSLSGAGGPYPIDEQFF | TGTGCCAGCAGTTTATCAGGAGCGGGGGGCCCATACCCGATCGATGAGCAGTTCTTC
. | TRBD1 | TRBJ2-5 | TRBV29-1 | 13 | CSVTRTGGETQYF | TGCAGCGTTACCCGGACAGGGGGAGAGACCCAGTACTTC
. | . | TRBJ2-4 | TRBV7-8 | 17 | CASSLARGATGKNIQYF | TGTGCCAGCAGCTTAGCGAGGGGGGCCACAGGCAAAAACATTCAGTACTTC
. | TRBD2 | TRBJ2-5 | TRBV20-1 | 16 | CSATVFSGGPQETQYF | TGCAGTGCTACAGTCTTTAGCGGGGGCCCCCAAGAGACCCAGTACTTC
. | . | TRBJ2-7 | TRBV29-1 | 12 | CSVSVDSYEQYF | TGCAGCGTTAGCGTAGATTCCTACGAGCAGTACTTC
. | . | TRBJ1-1 | TRBV3-1 | 12 | CASGQLNTEAFF | TGTGCCAGCGGTCAGTTGAACACTGAAGCTTTCTTT
. | . | TRBJ2-2 | TRBV30 | 16 | CAWSVLGLSNTGELFF | TGTGCCTGGAGTGTACTAGGGCTGTCGAACACCGGGGAGCTGTTTTTT
. | . | TRBJ2-3 | TRBV7-9 | 15 | CASSLGTTSTDTQYF | TGTGCCAGCAGCTTGGGGACGACTAGCACAGATACGCAGTATTTT
. | . | TRBJ1-1 | TRBV5-4 | 14 | CASSLGTMNTEAFF | TGTGCCAGCAGCTTGGGAACAATGAACACTGAAGCTTTCTTT
. | . | TRBJ1-1 | TRBV30 | 15 | CAWKTGLGGITEAFF | TGTGCCTGGAAAACAGGGTTAGGAGGAATCACTGAAGCTTTCTTT
. | . | TRBJ2-3 | TRBV7-6 | 15 | CASSLVGDNDDTQYF | TGTGCCAGCAGCTTAGTGGGCGACAATGACGATACGCAGTATTTT
once | TRBD1 | TRBJ1-5 | TRBV28 | 14 | CASVTGAGNQPQHF | TGTGCCAGCGTTACAGGGGCGGGCAATCAGCCCCAGCATTTT
. | TRBD2 | TRBJ2-7 | TRBV12-3/TRBV12-4 | 14 | CASSPASGAYEQYF | TGTGCCAGCAGTCCCGCTAGCGGAGCCTACGAGCAGTACTTC
. | TRBD1 | TRBJ1-1 | TRBV12-3/TRBV12-4 | 14 | CASSPPQGHTEAFF | TGTGCCAGCAGTCCACCACAGGGGCACACTGAAGCTTTCTTT
. | TRBD1 | TRBJ1-1 | TRBV23-1 | 13 | CASRLTGYPEAFF | TGCGCCAGCAGATTGACAGGGTACCCTGAAGCTTTCTTT
once | . | TRBJ1-4 | TRBV20-1 | 14 | CSATSSGLNEKLFF | TGCAGTGCTACGTCTAGTGGGTTGAATGAAAAACTGTTTTTT
. | . | TRBJ2-3 | TRBV5-1 | 16 | CASSLDRLARSDTQYF | TGCGCCAGCAGCTTGGACAGGCTCGCCCGATCAGATACGCAGTATTTT
. | TRBD1 | TRBJ1-4 | TRBV6-6 | 15 | CASSYPGQAQEKLFF | TGTGCCAGCAGTTACCCAGGACAGGCCCAGGAAAAACTGTTTTTT
. | . | TRBJ1-2 | TRBV20-1 | 10 | CSARDPEGTF | TGCAGTGCTAGAGATCCGGAAGGCACCTTC
once | TRBD1 | TRBJ1-1 | TRBV29-1 | 15 | CSVGGQGWSITEAFF | TGCAGCGTGGGAGGACAGGGGTGGTCGATCACTGAAGCTTTCTTT
. | . | TRBJ2-7 | TRBV6-1 | 13 | CASSVENSYEQYF | TGTGCCAGCAGTGTAGAGAATTCCTACGAGCAGTACTTC
. | TRBD2 | TRBJ2-2 | TRBV4-2 | 14 | CASSQLADTGELFF | TGTGCCAGCAGCCAACTAGCGGACACCGGGGAGCTGTTTTTT
. | . | TRBJ1-5 | TRBV18 | 14 | CASSPAAVHQPQHF | TGTGCCAGCTCACCTGCGGCAGTCCATCAGCCCCAGCATTTT